What follows is one T cell receptor beta chain and its context. Its target is unknown. These data come from a study of breast tumors, draining lymph nodes, adjacent tissues. Germline assignment: CDR1 LGHDT and CDR2 YNNKEL (reference sequence). CDR3 size: 15 residues. The V and J ends lost 2 bases and 0 bases respectively, with 8 bases between them. Breast cancer patients provided tissue from their axillary draining lymph nodes. Study results and limitations: Findings are consistent with lymph node origin and intratumoral expansion of most tumor T cells. Tumors had less TCR diversity than lymph nodes, more than nontumor tissue.

One entry per CDR3 protein results from TCRdb running MiXCR on the multiplex PCR reads. This table has about 140,000 distinct CDR3 sequences, 30% to 35% appearing once. This clonotype was sampled from a female donor with breast cancer. Some clones in this sample may be carry-over from other donors' samples. Source material: axillary lymph node tissue. V usage is TRBV3-1 and J usage is TRBJ2-1; D unclear. Here the CDR3 reads CASSQWFSSYNEQFF. CDR3 nucleotides: TGTGCCAGCAGCCAATGGTTTAGCTCCTACAATGAGCAGTTCTTC.